What follows are 16 T cell receptor beta chains derived from one specimen sequenced in a study of blood T cells in healthy people across ages. Sample-barcoded 5' priming and a J-beta primer mix drove a second PCR of roughly 6 to 12 cycles. Each CDR3 protein gets one entry after TCRdb re-called the 5' RACE reads with MiXCR. This sample has 730,000 or so distinct CDR3 sequences; 40% to 45% occur once, and the top ten carry more than 20%. The source material was blood. Receptor source: a woman in her sixties in good health.

The chain joins TRBV5-1 to TRBJ2-7, with D perhaps given as TRBD1 or TRBD2 (6 bases each). The CDR3 length is 15 residues. Trimming took off 4 bases at V and 3 bases at J, with 17 bases between the two ends. Germline V gives CDR1 SGHRS, CDR2 YFSETQ. Here the CDR3 DNA reads TGCGCCAGCAGCGACCTGACGGGGGCCGGCTACGAGCAGTACTTC. Residues: CASSDLTGAGYEQYF.

This sequence joins TRBV12-3 or TRBV12-4 and TRBJ2-1; TRBD1 agrees at 9 bases. The J call may not be correct, given that the DNA end is closer to TRBJ2-7. The CDR3 has 15 residues. In nucleotides, the CDR3 is TGTGCCAGCAGTTTTGGCGGACAGGGGTACAATGAGCAGTACTTC. Amino acid sequence: CASSFGGQGYNEQYF.

This clonotype was found a few times. The chain combines TRBV27 with TRBJ2-5; D unresolved. Germline assignment: CDR1 MNHEY and CDR2 SMNVEV (reference sequence). Trimming stripped 3 bases from V and 13 bases from J, with 18 bases between. The CDR3 totals 13 residues. The CDR3 loop reads CASSFGPDKRPYF. CDR3 bases: TGTGCCAGCAGTTTTGGGCCTGACAAGCGCCCGTACTTC.

This chain joins TRBV7-2 and TRBJ2-2, with D perhaps matching TRBD1 (6 bases). The CDR3 has 15 residues. V lost 10 bases, J lost 6 bases, and 21 bases lay in between. Germline-derived CDR1 and CDR2 are SGHTA and FQGNSA. The chain's CDR3 is CATTNRVEAAGELFF. Here the CDR3 DNA reads TGTGCCACCACGAACAGGGTAGAGGCGGCCGGGGAGCTGTTTTTT.

In its sample, this clonotype was seen a few times. The chain combines TRBV20-1 with TRBJ2-1; no clear D gene. This CDR3 comprises 11 residues. V was clipped by 3 bases and J by 11 bases, with 11 bases between them. Germline lookup yields CDR1 DFQATT and CDR2 SNEGSKA (reference sequence). CDR3 DNA sequence: TGCAGTGCTAGTACGGAGATCAAGCAGTTCTTC. It yields the protein CSASTEIKQFF.

The sample holds a few counts of this clonotype. The genes are TRBV29-1 and TRBJ2-5; D call uncertain. The better agreement between TRBJ2-7 and the DNA end casts doubt on the J call. Germline V gene sequence: CDR1 SQVTM, CDR2 ANQGSEA. CDR3 length equals 14 residues. The CDR3 sequence is CSVELAARTYEQYF. The CDR3 DNA reads TGCAGCGTTGAACTCGCAGCGCGTACCTACGAGCAGTACTTC.

This clonotype was counted between two and nine times. This chain joins TRBV20-1 and TRBJ2-3; a possible D gene is TRBD2 (6 bases). CDR3 size: 14 residues. Trimming shortened V by 6 bases and J by 2 bases, and 15 bases separated the two germline ends. CDR1 DFQATT and CDR2 SNEGSKA come from the germline V gene (reference sequence). CDR3 nucleotides: TGCAGTGCGAATAGGGACTTATCCACAGATACGCAGTATTTT. This gives the protein CSANRDLSTDTQYF.

This clonotype was observed a handful of times. This rearrangement joins TRBV3-1 to TRBJ1-1; D not resolved. Between the trimmed V and J ends, which lost 0 bases and 6 bases, there was a span of 11 bases. Germline values: CDR1 LGHDT, CDR2 YNNKEL (reference sequence). The CDR3 spans 14 residues. CDR3 sequence: CASSQDEGWAEAFF. Written as DNA, the CDR3 is TGTGCCAGCAGCCAAGATGAAGGGTGGGCTGAAGCTTTCTTT.

The chain is built from TRBV3-1 and TRBJ1-2; 7 bases line up with TRBD1. The CDR3 covers 13 residues. Germline CDR1 reads LGHDT; CDR2 reads YNNKEL (reference sequence). Trimming cost V 1 base and J 8 bases; bases outside gene matches: 4. CDR3 nucleotides: TGTGCCAGCAGCCAAGGGGCAGGGGGGGGCTACACCTTC. It codes for CASSQGAGGGYTF.

This chain joins TRBV5-1 and TRBJ2-7; possibly TRBD1 or TRBD2 for D (5 bases each). The DNA end is more similar to TRBJ2-5, so the J call may be wrong. The CDR3 consists of 14 residues. CDR1 and CDR2 from the germline V gene are SGHRS and YFSETQ. The CDR3 loop reads CASSLVVGVETQYF. DNA for the CDR3: TGCGCCAGCAGCTTGGTGGTGGGGGTGGAGACCCAGTACTTC.

V and J are TRBV6-5 and TRBJ2-7; 14 bases agree with TRBD2. In germline, CDR1 is MNHEY, CDR2 SVGAGI. CDR3 length: 16 amino acids. J gave up 4 bases and V 4 bases, and 6 bases lay outside the gene matches. In nucleotides, the CDR3 is TGTGCCAGCAGTTTTGGGACTAGCGGGGGAAGATACGAGCAGTACTTC. This translates into CASSFGTSGGRYEQYF.

This clonotype appeared a few times. The chain uses TRBV6-5 and TRBJ2-7, with D unclear. Trimming removed 2 bases at V and 2 bases at J, with 16 bases between. This CDR3 has 16 amino acids. Per germline, CDR1 MNHEY and CDR2 SVGAGI. CDR3 sequence reads: CASSYGSPGYTYEQYF. The CDR3 DNA follows: TGTGCCAGCAGTTACGGTTCTCCGGGTTACACCTACGAGCAGTACTTC.

The genes are TRBV20-1 and TRBJ2-1; D is perhaps TRBD1 (6 bases). The length of the CDR3 is 13 residues. In germline, CDR1 is DFQATT, CDR2 SNEGSKA (reference sequence). Trimming took off 6 bases at V and 7 bases at J, with 16 bases between the two ends. Here the CDR3 reads CSALGGQLNEQFF. In DNA form, the CDR3 reads TGCAGTGCCCTTGGGGGCCAGTTAAATGAGCAGTTCTTC.

This clonotype was seen a handful of times. V is TRBV24-1 and J is TRBJ2-6; the D gene is possibly TRBD1 (6 bases). The CDR3 extends over 18 amino acids. Germline-derived CDR1 and CDR2 are KGHDR and SFDVKD. V was trimmed by 8 bases and J by 0 bases, leaving 19 bases between them. This chain's CDR3 is CATTRGQGYHSGANVLTF. CDR3 sequence (DNA): TGTGCCACCACTCGCGGGCAGGGGTACCACTCTGGGGCCAACGTCCTGACTTTC.

This clonotype occurred once. The V gene is TRBV9, the J gene TRBJ2-5; possibly TRBD2 for D (7 bases). Germline CDR1 is SGDLS and CDR2 is YYNGEE. Trimming took off 4 bases at V and 11 bases at J, with 27 bases between the two ends. The CDR3 runs to 16 residues. CDR3 protein: CASSHRQWEGGNEQYF. CDR3 nucleotides: TGTGCCAGCAGCCACAGGCAGTGGGAGGGGGGGAATGAGCAGTACTTC.

This clonotype was counted a few times. V and J are TRBV21-1 and TRBJ2-5; the table's D call, TRBD1, has no DNA check behind it. TRBV21-1 is tagged as a pseudogene. The CDR3 is 16 amino acids. The CDR3 region has the DNA TGTGCCAGCAGCAAAGAGAGGACAGGGGGGGAAGAGACCCAGTACTTC. It specifies CASSKERTGGEETQYF.